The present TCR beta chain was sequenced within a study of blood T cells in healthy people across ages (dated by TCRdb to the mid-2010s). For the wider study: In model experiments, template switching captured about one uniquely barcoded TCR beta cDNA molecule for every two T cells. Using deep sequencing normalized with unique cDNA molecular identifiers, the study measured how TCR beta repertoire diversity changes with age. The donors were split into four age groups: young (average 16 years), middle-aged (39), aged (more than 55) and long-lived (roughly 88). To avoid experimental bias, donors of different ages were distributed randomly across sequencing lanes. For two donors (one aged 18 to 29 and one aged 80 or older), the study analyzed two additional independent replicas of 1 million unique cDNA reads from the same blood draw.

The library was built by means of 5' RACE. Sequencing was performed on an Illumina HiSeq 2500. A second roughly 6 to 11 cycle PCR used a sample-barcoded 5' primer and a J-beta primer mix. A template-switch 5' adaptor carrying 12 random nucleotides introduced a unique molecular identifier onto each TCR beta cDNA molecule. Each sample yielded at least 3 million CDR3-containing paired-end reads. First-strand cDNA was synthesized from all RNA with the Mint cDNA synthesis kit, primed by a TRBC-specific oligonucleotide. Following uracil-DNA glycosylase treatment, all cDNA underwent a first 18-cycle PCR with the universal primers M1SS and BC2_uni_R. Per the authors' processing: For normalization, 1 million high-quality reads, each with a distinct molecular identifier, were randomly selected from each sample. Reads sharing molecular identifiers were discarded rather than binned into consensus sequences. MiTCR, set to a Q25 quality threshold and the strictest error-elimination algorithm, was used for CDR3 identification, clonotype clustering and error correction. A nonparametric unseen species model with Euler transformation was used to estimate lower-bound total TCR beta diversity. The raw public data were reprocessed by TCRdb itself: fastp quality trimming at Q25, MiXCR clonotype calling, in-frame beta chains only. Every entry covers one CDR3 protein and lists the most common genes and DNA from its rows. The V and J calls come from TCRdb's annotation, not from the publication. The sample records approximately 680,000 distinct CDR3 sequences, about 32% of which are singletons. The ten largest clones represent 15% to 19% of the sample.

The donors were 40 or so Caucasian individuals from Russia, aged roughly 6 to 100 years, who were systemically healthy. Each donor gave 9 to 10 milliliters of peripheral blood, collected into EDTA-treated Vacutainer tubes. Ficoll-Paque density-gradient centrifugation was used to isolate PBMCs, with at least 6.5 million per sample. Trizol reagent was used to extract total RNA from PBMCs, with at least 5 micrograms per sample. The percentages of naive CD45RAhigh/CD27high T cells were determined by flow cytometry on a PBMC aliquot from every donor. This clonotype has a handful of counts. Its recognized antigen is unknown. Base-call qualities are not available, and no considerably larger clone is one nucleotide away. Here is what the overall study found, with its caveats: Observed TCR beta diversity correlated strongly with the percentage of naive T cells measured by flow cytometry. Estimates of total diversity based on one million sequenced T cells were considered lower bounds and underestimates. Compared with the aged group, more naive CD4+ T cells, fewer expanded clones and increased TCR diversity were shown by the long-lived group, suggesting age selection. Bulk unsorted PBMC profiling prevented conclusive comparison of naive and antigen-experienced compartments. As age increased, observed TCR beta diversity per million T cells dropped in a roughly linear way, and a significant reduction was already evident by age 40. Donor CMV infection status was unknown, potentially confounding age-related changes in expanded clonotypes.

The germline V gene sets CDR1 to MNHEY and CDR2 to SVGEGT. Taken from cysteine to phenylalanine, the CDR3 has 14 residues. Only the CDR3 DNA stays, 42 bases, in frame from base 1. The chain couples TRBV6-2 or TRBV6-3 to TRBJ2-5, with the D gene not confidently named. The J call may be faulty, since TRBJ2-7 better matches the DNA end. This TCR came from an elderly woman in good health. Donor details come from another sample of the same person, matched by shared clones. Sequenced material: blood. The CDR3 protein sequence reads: CASSFPRVTYEQYF. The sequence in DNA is TGTGCCAGCAGTTTCCCTAGAGTAACTTACGAGCAGTACTTC.